This is a list of T cell receptor beta chains from one sample in a study of T cell responses to AZD1222 COVID-19 vaccine. Method: immunoSEQ multiplex PCR; TCRdb's copy keeps in-frame clones and lacks some. Here the sample spans about 73,000 clones, 89% being singletons. Sample: peripheral blood, taken 28 days after the second AZD1222 dose. All receptors come from an adult who received the AZD1222 COVID-19 vaccine. The CDR3 runs from the conserved cysteine through the conserved F or W. A D gene is named only where the DNA matches it firmly. Some rows mark clone size as missing; the rest say once, few, many or name a class of expanded clone.

j_call,v_call,d_call,clone_size,cdr3_aa,cdr3_nt
TRBJ1-5,TRBV6-2/TRBV6-3,NA,NA,CASSYSLGGLQPQHF,TGTGCCAGCAGTTACTCCCTGGGGGGTCTTCAGCCCCAGCATTTT
TRBJ2-3,TRBV4-1,TRBD2,NA,CASSRGAGGPTDTQYF,TGCGCCAGCAGCCGAGGAGCGGGGGGTCCCACAGATACGCAGTATTTT
TRBJ1-1,TRBV30,NA,NA,CAWSVEWNTEAFF,TGTGCCTGGAGTGTAGAGTGGAACACTGAAGCTTTCTTT
TRBJ1-1,TRBV5-4,NA,NA,CASSQVDAGYEAFF,TGTGCCAGCAGCCAAGTGGACGCGGGGTATGAAGCTTTCTTT
TRBJ2-7,TRBV4-1,TRBD1,NA,CASSQVWTGGGYEQYF,TGCGCCAGCAGCCAAGTTTGGACAGGGGGCGGGTACGAGCAGTACTTC
TRBJ1-2,TRBV6-2/TRBV6-3,TRBD1,NA,CASSYRTGPYYGYTF,TGTGCCAGCAGTTACCGGACAGGGCCGTACTATGGCTACACCTTC
TRBJ2-5,TRBV5-5,NA,NA,CASSLGGPRDSETQYF,TGTGCCAGCAGCTTGGGGGGTCCCAGGGATTCGGAGACCCAGTACTTC
TRBJ2-1,TRBV20-1,NA,once,CSAGDPEQFF,TGCAGTGCCGGGGACCCGGAGCAGTTCTTC
TRBJ2-5,TRBV27,TRBD2,NA,CASRGRAGLVGTQYF,TGTGCCAGCAGGGGGCGTGCCGGACTAGTTGGGACCCAGTACTTC
TRBJ2-6,TRBV5-1,NA,NA,CASSLAAGGASGANVLTF,TGCGCCAGCAGCCTAGCGGCAGGGGGCGCGTCTGGGGCCAACGTCCTGACTTTC
TRBJ1-1,TRBV2,TRBD1,NA,CALQGVSTEAFF,TGTGCCTTACAGGGGGTGTCCACTGAAGCTTTCTTT
TRBJ1-3,TRBV5-1,NA,NA,CASSPQGSGNTIYF,TGCGCCAGCAGCCCCCAGGGCTCTGGAAACACCATATATTTT
TRBJ1-5,TRBV7-3,NA,NA,CASSLCRAGNQPQHF,TGTGCCAGCAGCTTATGCAGGGCGGGCAATCAGCCCCAGCATTTT
TRBJ1-1,TRBV6-5,TRBD1,NA,CATRGTGKNTEAFF,TGTGCCACCCGAGGGACAGGGAAGAACACTGAAGCTTTCTTT
TRBJ1-2,TRBV2,NA,NA,CASRPRVGGYGYTF,TGTGCCAGCAGACCCAGGGTTGGGGGGTATGGCTACACCTTC
TRBJ1-5,TRBV24-1,NA,NA,CATSDPGNNQPQHF,TGTGCCACCAGTGACCCCGGCAATAATCAGCCCCAGCATTTT
TRBJ2-5,TRBV29-1,TRBD1,NA,CSVGQGGKETQYF,TGCAGCGTTGGACAGGGGGGCAAAGAGACCCAGTACTTC
TRBJ2-3,TRBV9,NA,NA,CASGVGADTQYF,TGTGCCAGCGGAGTAGGGGCAGATACGCAGTATTTT
TRBJ1-2,TRBV24-1,NA,NA,CATSDGRWGYTF,TGTGCCACCAGTGATGGACGCTGGGGCTACACCTTC
TRBJ2-2,TRBV25-1,TRBD1,few,CASSEYRQGAGELFF,TGTGCCAGCAGTGAATACCGACAGGGTGCCGGGGAGCTGTTTTTT
TRBJ2-3,TRBV28,NA,NA,CASSLGGTNTDTQYF,TGTGCCAGCAGCCTTGGAGGGACCAACACAGATACGCAGTATTTT
TRBJ1-2,TRBV9,NA,NA,CASSVGGVRYGYTF,TGTGCCAGCAGCGTAGGGGGGGTTCGGTATGGCTACACCTTC
TRBJ2-3,TRBV5-1,NA,NA,CASSTLSTDTQYF,TGCGCCAGCAGCACCCTTAGCACAGATACGCAGTATTTT
TRBJ1-6,TRBV20-1,TRBD1,NA,CSASVGQGGSPLHF,TGCAGTGCTAGTGTGGGACAGGGAGGCTCACCCCTCCACTTT
TRBJ2-5,TRBV12-3/TRBV12-4,NA,NA,CASRAVVGAQYF,TGTGCCAGCAGGGCGGTGGTTGGGGCCCAGTACTTC
TRBJ1-1,TRBV9,NA,few,CASSIYRNTEAFF,TGTGCCAGCAGCATATACAGGAACACTGAAGCTTTCTTT
TRBJ2-7,TRBV7-8,NA,NA,CASSQDYEQYF,TGTGCCAGCAGCCAAGACTACGAGCAGTACTTC
TRBJ2-7,TRBV7-9,NA,NA,CAVIGASPGEQYF,TGTGCCGTAATCGGGGCTTCTCCGGGGGAGCAGTACTTC
TRBJ1-4,TRBV7-3,NA,NA,CASSLTAGEKLFF,TGTGCCAGCAGCTTAACGGCTGGGGAAAAACTGTTTTTT
TRBJ1-4,TRBV15,NA,NA,CATSTDAGTWNEKLFF,TGTGCCACCAGCACTGACGCCGGGACCTGGAATGAAAAACTGTTTTTT